This TCR beta chain derives from a study of Ad26.COV2.S vaccination and SARS-CoV-2 variants. As for treatment: 15 to 20 received Ad26.COV2.S at low or high dose, single or two shots; about 5 received placebo; per-sample allocation not given. After the first vaccine or placebo injection, samples were drawn on day 63. It was an adult aged 18-55 years in Boston who was the donor. The CDR3 loop spans 14 amino acids. Produced via immunoSEQ multiplex PCR; TCRdb's table is partial and in-frame only. The sample lists hundreds of thousands of clones, roughly nine tenths occurring once. The receptor was isolated from a person between 18 and 59 years old who received the Ad26.COV2.S COVID-19 vaccine or a placebo. The sequenced sample was peripheral blood, obtained in a trial of Ad26.COV2.S vaccine versus placebo. V is TRBV21-1 and J is TRBJ1-1; the DNA was not used to check the table's D call, TRBD1. TRBV21-1 is a known pseudogene. The CDR3 region is CASSSAVRDREAFF. The CDR3 nucleotides read TGTGCCAGCAGCTCTGCCGTCCGGGACAGGGAAGCTTTCTTT.